This T cell receptor beta chain was recorded in a study of early T cells in non-severe SARS-CoV-2 infection (TCRdb year 2021). Broadly, across the study: Because TCR sequencing was done on bulk RNA from unsorted whole blood, the alpha and beta chains could not be paired.

The study was a case-control design nested within a healthcare worker cohort in London, UK, with weekly nasopharyngeal swab PCR tests and blood sampling. Between 23 and 31 March 2020, the week of the UK lockdown, healthcare workers were enrolled and then followed up weekly for as long as 16 weeks. Broader findings and caveats from the paper: VDJdb matching was skewed toward anti-spike CD8 responses and likely underestimated virus-specific expansions by missing private and CD4 specificities.

Including cysteine and phenylalanine, the CDR3 has 14 amino acids. CDR3 DNA is the only sequence kept; it has 42 bases, read in frame from the first base. CDR1 and CDR2 are drawn from the germline V gene: SGDLS, YYNGEE. V is pared back by 0 bases and J by 4 bases, with 9 bases lying between the germline termini. The sample holds many counts of this clonotype. The antigen this receptor binds is unknown. No per-base quality is available; no much larger clone lies one base away. The library relied on 5' RACE. Sequencing was carried out with a NextSeq 500. Unique molecular identifiers were attached to individual cDNA molecules in the TCR library protocol so that sequencing error and PCR bias could be corrected. Both TCR alpha and beta chains were sequenced, and tight co-correlation was observed between alpha and beta sequence abundances in each sample. The authors' pipeline ran thus. Decombinator V4 was used to annotate the V gene, J gene and CDR3 of the TCR sequences. Expanded TCRs were defined as changing significantly between any two time points under a Poisson model with p below 0.0001. TCR abundances were normalised to the total number of TCRs sequenced in each sample and reported as counts per million. MAIT TCRs were defined by TRAV1-2 paired with TRAJ12, TRAJ20 or TRAJ33, and iNKT TCRs by TRAV10 paired with TRAJ18. VDJdb, accessed on 1 November 2021, was searched for TCRs annotated for CMV, EBV and SARS-CoV-2, and TCRs annotated for more than one antigen were excluded. TCRdb's own reprocessing of the public reads used fastp at Q25 and MiXCR and kept productive beta chains. Entries are consolidated by CDR3 protein sequence, retaining the most common genes and DNA. These V and J calls are TCRdb output, not the study's own analysis. Across this sample there are about 97,000 distinct CDR3 sequences, with about an eighth seen only once. The ten largest clones add up to less than 8% of the sample.

The receptor's source is an adult who was a healthcare worker with PCR-confirmed SARS-CoV-2 infection or an uninfected control (not recorded which). Input material: whole blood. The chain couples TRBV9 to TRBJ2-3, with the D gene not clear enough to name. The DNA sequence follows: TGTGCCAGCAGCGTAGAGGACGGCTCAGATACGCAGTATTTT. Translated, this is CASSVEDGSDTQYF.